The sequence of this TCR beta chain was determined in a study of vaccination effects on CD4 cells after COVID-19. Details on this clone: Its antigen is not known.

Culturing for around eleven days preceded CD4+ T cell isolation. Participants each got two BNT162b2 or mRNA-1273 vaccine doses. The V and J ends lost 7 bases and 6 bases respectively, with 9 bases between them. The CDR3 loop spans 11 amino acids. In germline, CDR1 is MNHEY, CDR2 SVGAGI. The assay was immunoSEQ multiplex PCR, and TCRdb's table has in-frame clones only and misses some. Counted here are approximately 47,000 clones, under 80% occurring once; the ten biggest clones make up about 7%. The rearrangement uses TRBV6-5 and TRBJ1-1, with unresolved D. The sequencing used CD4+ T cells from PBMCs cultured without peptide, collected after COVID-19 vaccination. The sequence derives from a human donor who received a COVID-19 vaccine. The CDR3 bases are TGTGCCAGCACCGACGGTTCTGAAGCTTTCTTT. Protein: CASTDGSEAFF.